These 32 T cell receptor beta chains were all obtained from the same sample, sequenced in a study of blood T cell repertoires in COVID-19. Here immunoSEQ multiplex PCR was the method, and the copy in TCRdb shows in-frame clones only, minus some. The sample contains about 470,000 clones, around 90% of which appear only once. The sample taken for sequencing was PBMCs or T cells enriched from blood (not recorded which). The receptors derive from a woman between 18 and 30 years old who had recovered from COVID-19.

The chain employs TRBV30 and TRBJ1-5; 9 positions agree with TRBD1. Looked up from germline, CDR1 is GTSNPN and CDR2 is SVGIG (reference sequence). CDR3 size: 14 residues. V dropped 0 bases and J dropped 7; count of bases not matched to a gene: 4. The CDR3 nucleotides are TGTGCCTGGAGTGTGGGACAGGGAGACCAGCCCCAGCATTTT. This sequence encodes CAWSVGQGDQPQHF.

This CDR3 reads CASSLGGAVNTQYF. CDR3 in DNA: TGTGCCAGCAGCCTGGGGGGGGCAGTGAATACGCAGTATTTT. This chain links TRBV7-9 with TRBJ2-3, with TRBD2 as a possible D gene (7 bases). The germline CDR1 and CDR2 sequences are SEHNR and FQNEAQ (reference sequence). The V gene lost 5 bases and the J gene lost 7 bases, with 16 bases spanning the gap. The CDR3 spans 14 residues.

J is TRBJ1-2 and V is TRBV3-1 (or the pseudogene TRBV3-2), with TRBD1 as a possible D gene (6 bases). Per the germline V gene, CDR1 is LGHDT and CDR2 is YNNKEL (reference sequence). The CDR3 covers 16 residues. V gave up 0 bases and J gave up 2 bases, with 13 bases separating them. In DNA, the CDR3 is TGTGCCAGCAGCCAAGATTTAAACAGGGCGAACTATGGCTACACCTTC. This translates into CASSQDLNRANYGYTF.

The rearrangement joins TRBV5-6 to TRBJ1-4, with 11 bases aligning to TRBD1. V gave up 4 bases and J gave up 1 base; unmatched junction bases: 3. Germline CDR1 reads SGHDT; CDR2 reads YYEEEE. The length of the CDR3 is 16 residues. The CDR3 nucleotides read TGTGCCAGCAGCGGACAGGGGGCGGGAACTAATGAAAAACTGTTTTTT. Translated, it gives CASSGQGAGTNEKLFF.

DNA for the CDR3: TGTGCCAGCAGCCGTCCGCCCGGGGAAAACACCATATATTTT. Protein sequence: CASSRPPGENTIYF. The chain links TRBV7-9 to TRBJ1-3; no clear D. The CDR3 has 14 amino acids. V gave up 5 bases and J gave up 6 bases, with 14 bases separating them. Germline assignment: CDR1 SEHNR and CDR2 FQNEAQ (reference sequence).

The chain joins TRBV5-1 to TRBJ2-3; 9 nucleotides match TRBD2. Germline trimming cut 0 bases from V and 1 base from J; bases unmatched to any gene: 15. This CDR3 has 20 residues. Germline CDR1 SGHRS, CDR2 YFSETQ. For the CDR3, the DNA is TGCGCCAGCAGCTTGGTGGTGTCGGCGGGGGGGCCCGAGGGCACAGATACGCAGTATTTT. Translated: CASSLVVSAGGPEGTDTQYF.

The chain carries TRBV11-2 and TRBJ1-1; the D gene is possibly TRBD1 (6 bases). The germline gives CDR1 SGHAT, CDR2 FQNNGV. This CDR3 is built from 16 residues. Trimming cost V 5 bases and J 2 bases, with 18 bases left between them. The CDR3 DNA reads TGTGCCAGCAGCCCCCTACAGGGAGTTTTCAACACTGAAGCTTTCTTT. Translating it yields CASSPLQGVFNTEAFF.

This clone showed up just a few times. The chain recombines TRBV30 with TRBJ2-7, with TRBD1 identical over 7 bases. V lost 5 bases, J lost 6 bases, and 10 bases stayed unmatched. CDR1 is GTSNPN, CDR2 SVGIG, per germline (reference sequence). This CDR3 is 13 amino acids long. The CDR3 region has the DNA TGTGCCTGGTCAACAGGGGTTTTAGGCGAGCAGTACTTC. Protein: CAWSTGVLGEQYF.

V and J are TRBV28 and TRBJ2-3; TRBD1 might be the D (5 bases). CDR1 and CDR2 from the germline V gene are MDHEN and SYDVKM. Trimming left V 5 bases short and J 6 bases short, with 18 bases between. This CDR3 comprises 15 residues. As DNA, the CDR3 is TGTGCCAGCAGTAGCCCCGGTCTCGCAGGGGATACGCAGTATTTT. This sequence encodes CASSSPGLAGDTQYF.

This chain uses TRBV5-1 with TRBJ1-4; a possible D gene is TRBD1 (6 bases). The germline V and J ends were trimmed by 2 bases and 6 bases, with 8 bases remaining between them. Germline CDR1 reads SGHRS; CDR2 reads YFSETQ. The CDR3 contains 13 residues. As DNA, the CDR3 is TGCGCCAGCAGCTTCAGGGGCTATGAAAAACTGTTTTTT. This translates into CASSFRGYEKLFF. The whole variable domain, filled in from reference TRBV5-1 and TRBJ1-4, reads KAGVTQTPRYLIKTRGQQVTLSCSPISGHRSVSWYQQTPGQGLQFLFEYFSETQRNKGNFPGRFSGRQFSNSRSEMNVSTLELGDSALYLCASSFRGYEKLFFGSGTQLSVL.

V is TRBV19 and J is TRBJ1-1; 9 positions match TRBD1. J lost 6 bases, V lost 6 bases, and 8 bases had no gene match. Germline V gene sequence: CDR1 LNHDA, CDR2 SQIVND (reference sequence). The CDR3 covers 14 residues. CDR3 nucleotide sequence: TGTGCCAGTAGCGGACAGGGGCGTCAGGCTGAAGCTTTCTTT. Amino acids: CASSGQGRQAEAFF. The full variable domain, completed using reference TRBV19 and TRBJ1-1, is DGGITQSPKYLFRKEGQNVTLSCEQNLNHDAMYWYRQDPGQGLRLIYYSQIVNDFQKGDIAEGYSVSREKKESFPLTVTSAQKNPTAFYLCASSGQGRQAEAFFGQGTRLTVV.

The chain recombines TRBV5-6 with TRBJ1-1, with D unclear. The CDR3 runs 13 residues. V shed 3 bases and J shed 5 bases, with 11 bases lying between them. CDR1 and CDR2 (germline): SGHDT, YYEEEE. The CDR3 sequence is CASSWHSGTEAFF. The DNA for the CDR3 is TGTGCCAGCAGCTGGCACAGTGGGACTGAAGCTTTCTTT. Together with reference TRBV5-6 and TRBJ1-1, the CDR3 gives the full variable domain: DAGVTQSPTHLIKTRGQQVTLRCSPKSGHDTVSWYQQALGQGPQFIFQYYEEEERQRGNFPDRFSGHQFPNYSSELNVNALLLGDSALYLCASSWHSGTEAFFGQGTRLTVV.

This chain links TRBV5-4 with TRBJ1-6, with D perhaps matching TRBD1 (6 bases). The germline CDR1 and CDR2 sequences are SGHNT and YYREEE (reference sequence). Trimming removed 0 bases at V and 7 bases at J, with 11 bases between. This CDR3 contains 15 residues. The CDR3 DNA sequence: TGTGCCAGCAGCTTGGGGCGGACAGCCAATTCACCCCTCCACTTT. It translates to CASSLGRTANSPLHF.

V gene TRBV12-3 or TRBV12-4 combines with J gene TRBJ1-2; D remains unclear. CDR3 size: 13 residues. V was trimmed by 1 base and J by 5 bases, leaving 8 bases between them. The CDR3 DNA follows: TGTGCCAGCAGTTTAGAGGCGGCGTATGGCTACACCTTC. As protein: CASSLEAAYGYTF.

The rearrangement links TRBV25-1 to TRBJ1-2; maybe TRBD1 (6 bases). CDR3 length: 14 amino acids. V lost 0 bases and J 8 bases, leaving 13 bases between the germline ends. Looked up from germline, CDR1 is MGHDK and CDR2 is SYGVNS. This CDR3 is CASSEYLRGDGYTF. CDR3 nucleotide sequence: TGTGCCAGCAGTGAATATCTCAGGGGCGACGGCTACACCTTC.

The chain combines TRBV28 with TRBJ1-1, with no clear D. CDR3 length: 13 amino acids. Germline V gives CDR1 MDHEN, CDR2 SYDVKM. Trimming left V 2 bases short and J 8 bases short, with 12 bases between. The CDR3 DNA reads as TGTGCCAGCAGTTTAGGAGGGCGGGAGGAAGCTTTCTTT. Translated, it gives CASSLGGREEAFF.

Concerning this clone: This specimen includes other DNA sequences encoding the same CDR3. The chain recombines TRBV5-1 with TRBJ1-2; TRBD1 might be the D (6 bases). Trimming pared 4 bases from V and 5 bases from J, leaving 12 bases between. The CDR3 has 13 amino acids. From germline, CDR1 is SGHRS and CDR2 YFSETQ. The CDR3 sequence is CASSPATGYGYTF. In DNA form, the CDR3 reads TGCGCCAGCAGCCCCGCCACAGGGTATGGCTACACCTTC.

The chain uses TRBV9 and TRBJ1-3, with 8 bases matching TRBD1. Germline V gives CDR1 SGDLS, CDR2 YYNGEE. The CDR3 length is 17 residues. J gave up 5 bases and V 4 bases, and 14 bases lay outside the gene matches. CDR3 in amino acids: CASSPRDRLGRRNTIYF. Written as DNA, the CDR3 is TGTGCCAGCAGCCCCCGGGACAGGTTAGGTCGAAGAAACACCATATATTTT.

The chain employs TRBV5-1 and TRBJ2-7; TRBD1 aligns across 8 bases. V was pared by 1 base and J by 0 bases, with 15 bases of the junction left unmatched. Looked up from germline, CDR1 is SGHRS and CDR2 is YFSETQ. The CDR3 contains 19 residues. CDR3 in amino acids: CASSLSGRGRTGISYEQYF. The CDR3, as DNA: TGCGCCAGCAGCTTGTCAGGTCGGGGACGGACAGGGATCTCCTACGAGCAGTACTTC.

The gene calls are TRBV19 and TRBJ2-7, with TRBD1 matching over 7 bases. Germline loops: CDR1 LNHDA, CDR2 SQIVND (reference sequence). This CDR3 contains 14 residues. V lost 7 bases, J lost 5 bases, and 11 bases stayed unmatched. CDR3 nucleotides: TGTGCCAGTACTCCCGGGACAGTCCAAGACGAGCAGTACTTC. It yields the protein CASTPGTVQDEQYF.

The genes are TRBV3-1 (or the pseudogene TRBV3-2) and TRBJ2-3; D not resolved. The CDR3 runs 13 residues. The germline gives CDR1 LGHDT, CDR2 YNNKEL (reference sequence). V lost 0 bases, J lost 12 bases, and 13 bases lay in between. The CDR3 loop is CASSQEFPPVQYF. DNA for the CDR3: TGTGCCAGCAGCCAAGAATTCCCCCCAGTCCAGTATTTT.

The V call is TRBV19, the J call TRBJ1-1; TRBD1 matches 8 bases. Trimming took 4 bases from V and 4 from J; bases not matched to a gene: 5. Germline assignment: CDR1 LNHDA and CDR2 SQIVND (reference sequence). There are 14 residues in the CDR3. The CDR3 here is CASSRGQVFTEAFF. As DNA, the CDR3 is TGTGCCAGTAGTAGGGGACAGGTCTTCACTGAAGCTTTCTTT.

The chain is built from TRBV6-1 and TRBJ1-5; D not resolved. In germline, CDR1 is MNHNS, CDR2 SASEGT. CDR3 length: 15 amino acids. The V end lost 1 base, the J end lost 4 bases, and 11 bases lay between the germline ends. Written as DNA, the CDR3 is TGTGCCAGCAGTGAAGTAGGTGGAGAGAATCAGCCCCAGCATTTT. Amino acids: CASSEVGGENQPQHF.

The chain carries TRBV24-1 and TRBJ2-7; a weak D match, TRBD1 (6 bases). From germline, CDR1 is KGHDR and CDR2 SFDVKD. The length of the CDR3 is 15 residues. Trimming removed 3 bases at V and 1 base at J, with 12 bases between. The CDR3 DNA is TGTGCCACCAGTGATGCCGGGACACCGTCCTACGAGCAGTACTTC. It specifies CATSDAGTPSYEQYF.

V usage is TRBV7-9 and J usage is TRBJ1-2; 8 positions match TRBD1. This CDR3 spans 13 amino acids. V lost 2 bases to trimming and J lost 8 bases; unmatched junction nucleotides: 4. The germline gives CDR1 SEHNR, CDR2 FQNEAQ (reference sequence). The CDR3 reads CASSLTTGEGYTF. Written as DNA, the CDR3 is TGTGCCAGCAGCTTAACGACAGGGGAGGGCTACACCTTC.

The genes are TRBV7-6 and TRBJ1-2; TRBD1 matches at 8 bases. This CDR3 has 14 residues. With V trimmed by 4 bases and J by 3 bases, 4 bases remained unmatched. Germline V gene sequence: CDR1 SGHVS, CDR2 FNYEAQ. The CDR3: CASSSSTGDYGYTF. Written as DNA, the CDR3 is TGTGCCAGCAGCTCCTCGACAGGGGACTATGGCTACACCTTC.

The gene calls are TRBV5-1 and TRBJ2-7; D ambiguous. The CDR3 extends over 17 amino acids. Trimming took off 5 bases at V and 0 bases at J, with 21 bases between the two ends. From germline, CDR1 is SGHRS and CDR2 YFSETQ. The CDR3 region has the DNA TGCGCCAGCAGTCAGCCTTCATTAGCCGCCTACTCCTACGAGCAGTACTTC. It encodes CASSQPSLAAYSYEQYF.

In DNA, the CDR3 is TGTGCCAGTAGTATGGAAGCGGGGCGGAGCTCCTACGAGCAGTACTTC. Translated: CASSMEAGRSSYEQYF. J is TRBJ2-7 and V is TRBV19, with 7 bases matching TRBD2. Germline V CDR1 and CDR2: LNHDA, SQIVND (reference sequence). The CDR3 loop spans 16 amino acids. J gave up 0 bases and V 3 bases, and 8 bases lay outside the gene matches.

The rearrangement joins TRBV18 to TRBJ2-3, with 11 bases fitting TRBD2. J was trimmed by 4 bases and V by 6 bases; bases with no gene match: 6. The CDR3 loop spans 15 amino acids. Germline assignment: CDR1 KGHSH and CDR2 LQKENI. The CDR3 sequence: CASSLAGGNADTQYF. The CDR3 DNA reads as TGTGCCAGCTCCCTAGCGGGGGGCAACGCAGATACGCAGTATTTT.

This clone showed up just a few times. Written as DNA, the CDR3 is TGTGCCACCCGCTTGGGGACAGGAGATACGCAGTATTTT. It translates to CATRLGTGDTQYF. The chain combines TRBV24-1 with TRBJ2-3, with TRBD1 matching over 8 bases. J gave up 5 bases and V 9 bases, and 6 bases lay outside the gene matches. The CDR3 totals 13 residues. Germline CDR1 and CDR2: KGHDR and SFDVKD.

This clone has just a few counts. This sequence joins TRBV7-6 and TRBJ1-1; a weak D match, TRBD1 (5 bases). Germline values: CDR1 SGHVS, CDR2 FNYEAQ. The CDR3 consists of 15 residues. Deletions cut 1 base from V and 4 bases from J, with 13 bases between. Here the CDR3 reads CASSLESGLVTEAFF. The CDR3, as DNA: TGTGCCAGCAGCTTAGAATCAGGGTTGGTCACTGAAGCTTTCTTT.

V gene TRBV27 combines with J gene TRBJ1-1; 7 bases map to TRBD1. CDR3 length equals 15 residues. Germline CDR1 is MNHEY and CDR2 is SMNVEV (reference sequence). J lost 3 bases, V lost 3 bases, and 7 bases had no gene match. CDR3 protein: CASSFLGGAYTEAFF. DNA for the CDR3: TGTGCCAGCAGTTTCTTAGGGGGCGCGTACACTGAAGCTTTCTTT.